This T cell receptor beta chain was retrieved from a study of OX40 agonist ivuxolimab in advanced cancers. At the level of the study: Participants averaged approximately 65 years of age (range about 23 to 80) and were around 83% male. Of the patients, three showed partial responses, one with hepatocellular carcinoma and two with cutaneous melanoma.

Patients were excluded for autoimmune disease history or systemic immunosuppression. Libraries were prepared by immunoSEQ multiplex PCR; TCRdb keeps only in-frame clonotypes and omits some of them. The sample shows over 90,000 clones, 85% to 90% of them seen only once. CDR3 length: 18 amino acids. V trimming: 1 base; J trimming: 1 base; junction bases outside the gene matches: 11. The germline V gene has CDR1 SGDLS and CDR2 YYNGEE. This sequence originates from an adult with an advanced solid tumor such as melanoma, head and neck, liver or kidney cancer. The starting material was CD4+ or CD8+ T cells sorted from blood, obtained in a trial of the OX40 agonist ivuxolimab. The chain couples TRBV9 to TRBJ2-5; 9 nucleotides match TRBD2. CDR3 DNA sequence: TGTGCCAGCAGCGTATGGGGGCTAGCGGGGAGTGGCCAAGAGACCCAGTACTTC. Residues: CASSVWGLAGSGQETQYF.